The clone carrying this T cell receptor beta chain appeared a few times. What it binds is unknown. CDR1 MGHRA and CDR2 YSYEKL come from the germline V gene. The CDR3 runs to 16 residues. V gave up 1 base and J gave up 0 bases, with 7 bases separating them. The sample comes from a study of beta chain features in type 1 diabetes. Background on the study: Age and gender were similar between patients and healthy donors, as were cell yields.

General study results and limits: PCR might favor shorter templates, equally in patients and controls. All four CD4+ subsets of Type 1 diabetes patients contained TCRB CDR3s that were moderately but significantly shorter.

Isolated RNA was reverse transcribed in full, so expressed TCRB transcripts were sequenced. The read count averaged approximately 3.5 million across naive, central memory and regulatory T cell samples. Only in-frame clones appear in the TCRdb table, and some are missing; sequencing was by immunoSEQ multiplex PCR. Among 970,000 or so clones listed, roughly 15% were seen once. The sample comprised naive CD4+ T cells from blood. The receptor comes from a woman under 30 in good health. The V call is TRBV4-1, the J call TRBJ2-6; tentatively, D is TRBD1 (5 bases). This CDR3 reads CASSQADSSGANVLTF. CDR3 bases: TGCGCCAGCAGCCAAGCCGACAGCTCTGGGGCCAACGTCCTGACTTTC.